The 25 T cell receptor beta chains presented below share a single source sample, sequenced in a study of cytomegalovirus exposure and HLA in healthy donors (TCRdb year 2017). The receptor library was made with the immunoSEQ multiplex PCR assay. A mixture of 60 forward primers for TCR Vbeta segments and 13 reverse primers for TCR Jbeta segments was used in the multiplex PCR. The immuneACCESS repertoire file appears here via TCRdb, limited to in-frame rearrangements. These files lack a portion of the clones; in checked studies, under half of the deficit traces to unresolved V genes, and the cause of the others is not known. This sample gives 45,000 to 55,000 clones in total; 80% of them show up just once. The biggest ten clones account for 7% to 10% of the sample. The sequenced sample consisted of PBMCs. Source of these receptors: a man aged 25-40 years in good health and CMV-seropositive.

The chain's CDR3 is CASRSTGGSYNEQFF. As DNA, the CDR3 is TGCGCCAGCAGATCGACAGGGGGGTCCTACAATGAGCAGTTCTTC. V gene TRBV5-1 combines with J gene TRBJ2-1; 9 bases are shared with TRBD1. CDR1 is SGHRS and CDR2 is YFSETQ in the germline V gene. This CDR3 is 15 amino acids long. V lost 5 bases to trimming and J lost 1 base; unmatched junction nucleotides: 4.

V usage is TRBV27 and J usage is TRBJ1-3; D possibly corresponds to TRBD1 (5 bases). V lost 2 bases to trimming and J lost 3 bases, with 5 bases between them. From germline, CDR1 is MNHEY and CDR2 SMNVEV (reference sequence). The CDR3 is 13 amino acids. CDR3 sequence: CASSLRGGNTIYF. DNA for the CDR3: TGTGCCAGCAGTTTAAGGGGTGGAAACACCATATATTTT.

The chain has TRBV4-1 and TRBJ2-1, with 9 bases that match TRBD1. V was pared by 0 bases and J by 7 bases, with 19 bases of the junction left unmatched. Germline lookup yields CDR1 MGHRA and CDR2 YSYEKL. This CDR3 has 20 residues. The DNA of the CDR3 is TGCGCCAGCAGCCAAGAGGGGGGACAAATACAGGGGGCTGGAAGGAATGAGCAGTTCTTC. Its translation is CASSQEGGQIQGAGRNEQFF.

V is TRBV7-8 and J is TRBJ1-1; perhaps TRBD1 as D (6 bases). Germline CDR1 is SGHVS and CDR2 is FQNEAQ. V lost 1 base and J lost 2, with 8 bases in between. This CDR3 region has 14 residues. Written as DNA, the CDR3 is TGTGCCAGCAGCTTAGTGACAGGAAACACTGAAGCTTTCTTT. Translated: CASSLVTGNTEAFF.

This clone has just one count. DNA for the CDR3: TGTGCCATCAGTGAAGGCGGGGGGTCCTACAATGAGCAGTTCTTC. It encodes CAISEGGGSYNEQFF. The V gene is TRBV10-3, the J gene TRBJ2-1; TRBD2 matches 8 bases. Germline V gene data show CDR1 as ENHRY and CDR2 as SYGVKD. J lost 1 base, V lost 3 bases, and 2 bases had no gene match. CDR3 size: 15 residues.

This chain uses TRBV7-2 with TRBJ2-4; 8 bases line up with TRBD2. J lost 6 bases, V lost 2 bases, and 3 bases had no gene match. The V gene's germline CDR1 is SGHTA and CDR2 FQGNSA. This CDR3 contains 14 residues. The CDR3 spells CASSLYSGGNIQYF. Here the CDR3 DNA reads TGTGCCAGCAGCTTATACAGCGGGGGAAACATTCAGTACTTC.

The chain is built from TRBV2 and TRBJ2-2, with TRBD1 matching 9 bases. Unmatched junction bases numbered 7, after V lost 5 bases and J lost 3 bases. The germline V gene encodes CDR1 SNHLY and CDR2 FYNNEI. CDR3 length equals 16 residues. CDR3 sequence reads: CASSSGTGRYTGELFF. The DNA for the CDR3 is TGTGCCAGCAGTTCCGGGACAGGGCGGTACACCGGGGAGCTGTTTTTT.

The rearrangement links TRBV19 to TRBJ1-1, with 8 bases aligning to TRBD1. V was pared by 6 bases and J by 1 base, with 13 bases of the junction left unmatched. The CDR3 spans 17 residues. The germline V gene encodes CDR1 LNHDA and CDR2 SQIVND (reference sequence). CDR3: CASRISGTGTGNTEAFF. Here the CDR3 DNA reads TGTGCCAGTAGAATATCCGGGACCGGGACAGGGAACACTGAAGCTTTCTTT.

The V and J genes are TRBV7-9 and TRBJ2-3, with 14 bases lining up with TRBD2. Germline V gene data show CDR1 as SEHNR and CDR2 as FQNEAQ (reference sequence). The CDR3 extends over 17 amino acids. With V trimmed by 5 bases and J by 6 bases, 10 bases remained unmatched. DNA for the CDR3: TGTGCCAGCAGCCCCGGACTAGCGGGGGGCCCACTTGATACGCAGTATTTT. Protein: CASSPGLAGGPLDTQYF.

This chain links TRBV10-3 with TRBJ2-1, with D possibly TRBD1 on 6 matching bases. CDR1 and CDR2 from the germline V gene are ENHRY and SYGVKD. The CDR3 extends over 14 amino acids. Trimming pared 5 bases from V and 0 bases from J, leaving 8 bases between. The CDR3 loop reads CAISRGGSYNEQFF. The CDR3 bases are TGTGCCATCAGTCGAGGGGGCTCCTACAATGAGCAGTTCTTC.

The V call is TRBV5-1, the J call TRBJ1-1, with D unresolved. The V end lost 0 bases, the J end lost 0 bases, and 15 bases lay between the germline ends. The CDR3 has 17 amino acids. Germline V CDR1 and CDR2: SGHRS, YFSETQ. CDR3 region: CASSLAPGSGMNTEAFF. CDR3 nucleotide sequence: TGCGCCAGCAGCTTGGCCCCAGGCAGTGGCATGAACACTGAAGCTTTCTTT. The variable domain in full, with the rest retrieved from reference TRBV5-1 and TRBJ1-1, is KAGVTQTPRYLIKTRGQQVTLSCSPISGHRSVSWYQQTPGQGLQFLFEYFSETQRNKGNFPGRFSGRQFSNSRSEMNVSTLELGDSALYLCASSLAPGSGMNTEAFFGQGTRLTVV.

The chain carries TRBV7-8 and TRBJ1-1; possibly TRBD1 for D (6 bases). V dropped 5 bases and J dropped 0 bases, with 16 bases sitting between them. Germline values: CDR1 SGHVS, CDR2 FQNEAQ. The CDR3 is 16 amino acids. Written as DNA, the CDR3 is TGTGCCAGCAGCAGACTCCCCAGGGGAATGAACACTGAAGCTTTCTTT. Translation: CASSRLPRGMNTEAFF.

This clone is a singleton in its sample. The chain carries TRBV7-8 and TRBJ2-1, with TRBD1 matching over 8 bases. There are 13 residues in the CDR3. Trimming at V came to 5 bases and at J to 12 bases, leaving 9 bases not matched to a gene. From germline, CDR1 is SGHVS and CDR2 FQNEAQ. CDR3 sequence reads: CASSPALGQGQFF. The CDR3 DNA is TGTGCCAGCAGCCCCGCCTTAGGACAGGGGCAGTTCTTC.

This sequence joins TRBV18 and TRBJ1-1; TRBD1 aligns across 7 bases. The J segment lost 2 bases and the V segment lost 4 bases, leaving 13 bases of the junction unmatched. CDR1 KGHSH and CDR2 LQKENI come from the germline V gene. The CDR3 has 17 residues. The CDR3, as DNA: TGTGCCAGCTCACTAAATTCCGGACAGGTTGTCAACACTGAAGCTTTCTTT. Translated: CASSLNSGQVVNTEAFF.

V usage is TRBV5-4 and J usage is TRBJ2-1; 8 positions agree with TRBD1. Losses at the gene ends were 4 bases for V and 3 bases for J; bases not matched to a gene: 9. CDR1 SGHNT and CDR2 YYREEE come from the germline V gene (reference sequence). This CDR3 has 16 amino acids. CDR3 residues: CASSPPRTGNYNEQFF. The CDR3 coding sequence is TGTGCCAGCAGCCCTCCCCGGACAGGGAACTACAATGAGCAGTTCTTC.

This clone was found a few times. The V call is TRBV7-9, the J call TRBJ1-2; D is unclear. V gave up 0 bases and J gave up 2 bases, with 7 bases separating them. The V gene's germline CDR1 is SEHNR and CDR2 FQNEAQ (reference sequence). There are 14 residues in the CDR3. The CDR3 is CASSLASGNYGYTF. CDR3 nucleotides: TGTGCCAGCAGCTTAGCTTCGGGGAACTATGGCTACACCTTC.

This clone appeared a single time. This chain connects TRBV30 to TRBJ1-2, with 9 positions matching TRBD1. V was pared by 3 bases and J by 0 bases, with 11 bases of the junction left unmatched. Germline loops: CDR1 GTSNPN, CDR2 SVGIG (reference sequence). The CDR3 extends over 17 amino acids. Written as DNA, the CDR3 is TGTGCCTGGAGATTCTGGGACAGGGAGGTAGCTAACTATGGCTACACCTTC. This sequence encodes CAWRFWDREVANYGYTF.

CDR3 in amino acids: CAVNQGRGEKLFF. The CDR3 DNA reads as TGTGCCGTTAACCAGGGAAGGGGGGAAAAACTGTTTTTT. J is TRBJ1-4 and V is TRBV30; tentative D call: TRBD1 (6 bases). The CDR3 loop spans 13 amino acids. Germline lookup yields CDR1 GTSNPN and CDR2 SVGIG (reference sequence). V lost 8 bases and J 8 bases, leaving 18 bases between the germline ends. Based on the CDR3 plus reference TRBV30 and TRBJ1-4, the full variable domain is SQTIHQWPATLVQPVGSPLSLECTVEGTSNPNLYWYRQAAGRGLQLLFYSVGIGQISSEVPQNLSASRPQDRQFILSSKKLLLSDSGFYLCAVNQGRGEKLFFGSGTQLSVL.

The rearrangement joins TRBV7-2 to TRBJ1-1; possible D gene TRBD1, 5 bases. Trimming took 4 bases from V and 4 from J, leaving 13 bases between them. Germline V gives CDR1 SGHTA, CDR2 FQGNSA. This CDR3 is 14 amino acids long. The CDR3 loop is CASSSSGTTTEAFF. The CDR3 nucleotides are TGTGCCAGCAGCTCCAGCGGGACCACCACTGAAGCTTTCTTT.

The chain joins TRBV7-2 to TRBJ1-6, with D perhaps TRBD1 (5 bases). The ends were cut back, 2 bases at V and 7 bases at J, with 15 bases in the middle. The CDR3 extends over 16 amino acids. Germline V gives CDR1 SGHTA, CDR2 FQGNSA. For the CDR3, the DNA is TGTGCCAGCAGCTTACTGGGACTTCAAAACAATTCACCCCTCCACTTT. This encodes CASSLLGLQNNSPLHF.

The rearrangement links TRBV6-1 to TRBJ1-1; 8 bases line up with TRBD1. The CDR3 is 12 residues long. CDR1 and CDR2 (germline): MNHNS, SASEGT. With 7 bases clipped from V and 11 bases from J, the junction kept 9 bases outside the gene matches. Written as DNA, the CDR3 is TGTGCCAGCATCGAACAGGGGGTTATGGCTTTCTTT. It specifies CASIEQGVMAFF.

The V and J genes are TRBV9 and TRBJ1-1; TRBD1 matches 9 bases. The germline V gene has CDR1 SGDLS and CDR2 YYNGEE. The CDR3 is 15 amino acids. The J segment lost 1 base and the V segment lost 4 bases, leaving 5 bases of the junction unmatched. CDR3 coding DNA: TGTGCCAGCAGCTCAGGGGGACAGGGGAACACTGAAGCTTTCTTT. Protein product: CASSSGGQGNTEAFF.

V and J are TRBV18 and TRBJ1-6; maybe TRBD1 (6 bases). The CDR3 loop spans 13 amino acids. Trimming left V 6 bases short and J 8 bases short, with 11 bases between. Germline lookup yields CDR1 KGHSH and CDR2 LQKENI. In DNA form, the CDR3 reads TGTGCCAGCTCGGAAAACAGGGATTCACCCCTCCACTTT. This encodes CASSENRDSPLHF. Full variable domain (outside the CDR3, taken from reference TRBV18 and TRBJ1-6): NAGVMQNPRHLVRRRGQEARLRCSPMKGHSHVYWYRQLPEEGLKFMVYLQKENIIDESGMPKERFSAEFPKEGPSILRIQQVVRGDSAAYFCASSENRDSPLHFGNGTRLTVT.

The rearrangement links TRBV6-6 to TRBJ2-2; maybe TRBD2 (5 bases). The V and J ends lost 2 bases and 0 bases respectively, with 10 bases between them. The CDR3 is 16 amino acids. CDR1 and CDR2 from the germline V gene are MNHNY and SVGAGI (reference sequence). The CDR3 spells CASSYGPAANTGELFF. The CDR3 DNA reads TGTGCCAGCAGTTACGGGCCAGCGGCGAACACCGGGGAGCTGTTTTTT.

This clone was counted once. The CDR3 reads CASKPYWDRGRVGTEAFF. The CDR3 DNA reads as TGTGCCAGCAAACCCTATTGGGACAGGGGGAGAGTAGGCACTGAAGCTTTCTTT. The gene calls are TRBV27 and TRBJ1-1; 11 bases agree with TRBD1. Germline loops: CDR1 MNHEY, CDR2 SMNVEV (reference sequence). There are 18 residues in the CDR3. After removal of 7 bases from V and 4 bases from J, the junction contained 17 bases not matched to a gene.